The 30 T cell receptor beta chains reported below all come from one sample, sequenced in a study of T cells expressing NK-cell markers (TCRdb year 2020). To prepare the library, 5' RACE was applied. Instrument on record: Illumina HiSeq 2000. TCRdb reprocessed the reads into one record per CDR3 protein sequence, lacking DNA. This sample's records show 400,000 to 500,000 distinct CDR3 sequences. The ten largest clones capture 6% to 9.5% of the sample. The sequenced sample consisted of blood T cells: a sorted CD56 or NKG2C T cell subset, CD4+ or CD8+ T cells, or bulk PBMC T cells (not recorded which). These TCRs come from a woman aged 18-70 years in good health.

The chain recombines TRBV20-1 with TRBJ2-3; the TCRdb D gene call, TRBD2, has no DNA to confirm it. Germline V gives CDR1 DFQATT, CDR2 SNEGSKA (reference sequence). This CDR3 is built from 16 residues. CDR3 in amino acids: CSARDIAGGDTDTQYF.

The CDR3 is CASSRGDRRNTEAFF. The genes are TRBV19 and TRBJ1-1; TCRdb selects TRBD1, and the lack of DNA leaves this call unchecked. Germline-derived CDR1 and CDR2 are LNHDA and SQIVND (reference sequence). This CDR3 is built from 15 residues.

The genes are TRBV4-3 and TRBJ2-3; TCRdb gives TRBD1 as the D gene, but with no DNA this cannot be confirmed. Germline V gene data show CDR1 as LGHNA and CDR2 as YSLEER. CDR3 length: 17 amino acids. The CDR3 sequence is CASSQDLRGWGTDTQYF.

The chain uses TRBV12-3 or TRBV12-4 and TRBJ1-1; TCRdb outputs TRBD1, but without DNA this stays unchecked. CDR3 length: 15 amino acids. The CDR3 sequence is CASSLVNRENTEAFF.

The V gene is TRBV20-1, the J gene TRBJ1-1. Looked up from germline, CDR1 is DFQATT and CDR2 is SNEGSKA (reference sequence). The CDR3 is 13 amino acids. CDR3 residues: CSARGAVYTEAFF.

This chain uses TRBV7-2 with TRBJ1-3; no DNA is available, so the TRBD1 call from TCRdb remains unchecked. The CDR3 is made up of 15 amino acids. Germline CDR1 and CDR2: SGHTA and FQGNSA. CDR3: CASSPRTGVGNTIYF.

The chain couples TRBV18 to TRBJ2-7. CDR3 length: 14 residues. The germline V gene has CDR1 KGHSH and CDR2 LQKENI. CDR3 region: CASSPSGLRYEQYF.

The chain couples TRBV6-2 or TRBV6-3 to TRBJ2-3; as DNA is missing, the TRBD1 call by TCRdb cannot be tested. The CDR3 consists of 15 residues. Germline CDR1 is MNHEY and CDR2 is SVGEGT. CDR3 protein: CASSYRGPDTDTQYF.

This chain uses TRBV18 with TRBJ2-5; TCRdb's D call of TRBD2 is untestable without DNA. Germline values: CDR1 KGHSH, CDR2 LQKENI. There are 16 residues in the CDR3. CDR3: CASSPSDGPQQETQYF. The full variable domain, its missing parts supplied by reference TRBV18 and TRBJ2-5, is NAGVMQNPRHLVRRRGQEARLRCSPMKGHSHVYWYRQLPEEGLKFMVYLQKENIIDESGMPKERFSAEFPKEGPSILRIQQVVRGDSAAYFCASSPSDGPQQETQYFGPGTRLLVL.

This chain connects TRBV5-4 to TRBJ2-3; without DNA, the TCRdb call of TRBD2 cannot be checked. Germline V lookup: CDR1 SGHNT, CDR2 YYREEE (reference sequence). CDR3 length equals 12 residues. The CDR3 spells CASSLVEGTQYF.

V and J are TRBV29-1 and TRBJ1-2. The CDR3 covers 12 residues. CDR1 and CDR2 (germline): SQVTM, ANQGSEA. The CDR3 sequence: CSVVGGGYGYTF.

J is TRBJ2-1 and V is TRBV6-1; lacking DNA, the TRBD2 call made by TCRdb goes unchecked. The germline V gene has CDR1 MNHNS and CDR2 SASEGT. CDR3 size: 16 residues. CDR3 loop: CASRPAGTSGYNEQFF.

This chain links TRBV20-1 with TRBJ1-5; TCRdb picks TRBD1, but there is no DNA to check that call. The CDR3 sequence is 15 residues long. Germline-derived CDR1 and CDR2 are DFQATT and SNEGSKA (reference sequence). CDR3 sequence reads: CSARRQGQVYQPQHF.

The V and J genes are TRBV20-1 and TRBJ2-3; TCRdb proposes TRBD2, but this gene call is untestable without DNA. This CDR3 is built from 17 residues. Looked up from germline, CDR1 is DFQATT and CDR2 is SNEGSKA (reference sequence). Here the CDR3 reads CSADRASGGPSTDTQYF.

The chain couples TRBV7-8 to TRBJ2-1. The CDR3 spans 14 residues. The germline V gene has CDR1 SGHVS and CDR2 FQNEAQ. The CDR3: CASIRWTSYNEQFF.

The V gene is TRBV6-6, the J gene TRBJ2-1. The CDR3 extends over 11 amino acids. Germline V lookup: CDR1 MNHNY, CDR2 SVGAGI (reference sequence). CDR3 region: CASSYTTEQFF.

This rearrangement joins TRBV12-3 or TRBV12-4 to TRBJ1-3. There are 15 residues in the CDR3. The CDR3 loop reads CASSPAGTSGNTIYF.

CDR3 sequence: CASSLWGGTERDTEAFF. The chain combines TRBV28 with TRBJ1-1; TCRdb picks TRBD1, but there is no DNA to check that call. Germline V lookup: CDR1 MDHEN, CDR2 SYDVKM. The CDR3 covers 17 residues.

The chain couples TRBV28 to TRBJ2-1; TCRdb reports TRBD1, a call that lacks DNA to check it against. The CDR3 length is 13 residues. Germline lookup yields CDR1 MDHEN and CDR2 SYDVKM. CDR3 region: CASSPTIRDEQFF.

CDR3 in amino acids: CASTLVDPRGDTQYF. The chain employs TRBV12-3 or TRBV12-4 and TRBJ2-3; without DNA, the TCRdb call of TRBD2 cannot be checked. The CDR3 is 15 amino acids.

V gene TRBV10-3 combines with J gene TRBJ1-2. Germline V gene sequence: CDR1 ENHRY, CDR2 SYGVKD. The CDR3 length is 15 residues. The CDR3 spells CAISDGSQKAYGYTF.

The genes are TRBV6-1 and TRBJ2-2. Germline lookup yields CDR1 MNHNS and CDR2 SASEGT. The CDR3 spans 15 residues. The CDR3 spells CASRAALPNTGELFF.

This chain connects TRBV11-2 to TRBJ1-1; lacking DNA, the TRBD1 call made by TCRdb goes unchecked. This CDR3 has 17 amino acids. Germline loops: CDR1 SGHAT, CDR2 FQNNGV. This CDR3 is CASSPEGAGFGNTEAFF.

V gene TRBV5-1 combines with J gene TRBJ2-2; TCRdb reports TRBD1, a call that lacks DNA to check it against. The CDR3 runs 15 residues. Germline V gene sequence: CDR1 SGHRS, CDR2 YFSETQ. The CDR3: CASSTQDLNTGELFF.

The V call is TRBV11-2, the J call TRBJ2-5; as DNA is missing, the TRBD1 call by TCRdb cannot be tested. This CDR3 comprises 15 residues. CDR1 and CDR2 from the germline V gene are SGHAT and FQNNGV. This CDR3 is CASNLIYGGTETQYF.

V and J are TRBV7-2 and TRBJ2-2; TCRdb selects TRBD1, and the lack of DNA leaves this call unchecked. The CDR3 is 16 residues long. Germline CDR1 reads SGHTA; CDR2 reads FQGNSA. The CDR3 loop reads CASSLRGAVNTGELFF.

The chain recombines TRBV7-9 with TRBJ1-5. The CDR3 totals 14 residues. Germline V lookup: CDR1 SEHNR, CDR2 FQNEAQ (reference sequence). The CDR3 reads CASSLWGDNQPQHF.

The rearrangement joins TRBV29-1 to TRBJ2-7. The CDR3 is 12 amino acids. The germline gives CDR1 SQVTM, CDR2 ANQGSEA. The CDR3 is CSLKESSYEQYF.

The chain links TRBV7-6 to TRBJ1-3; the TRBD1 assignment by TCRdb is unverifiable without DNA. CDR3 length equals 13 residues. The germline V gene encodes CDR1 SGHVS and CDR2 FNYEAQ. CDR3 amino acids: CASSLRGRDTIYF.

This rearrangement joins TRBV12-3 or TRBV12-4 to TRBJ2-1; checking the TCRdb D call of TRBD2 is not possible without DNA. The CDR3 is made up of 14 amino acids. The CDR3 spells CASTAGLAGDEQFF.